Presented here are 31 T cell receptor beta chains from one specimen sequenced in a study of CD8+ T cells in alopecia areata. Extraction and reverse transcription of RNA yielded cDNA as the sequencing template. Using immunoSEQ multiplex PCR, the repertoire was profiled, and TCRdb retains in-frame clones only, with some absent. The sample consists of more than 110,000 clones, 45% to 65% of them appearing once. Documented treatment: oral pan-JAK inhibitor, 5-10 mg twice daily. The sequenced sample was CD8+ T cells sorted from blood, obtained at week 4, from a patient treated with tofacitinib. The receptors come from a human donor with alopecia areata.

The count of this clone is one. This chain uses TRBV6-5 with TRBJ2-3; TRBD2 agrees at 7 bases. After removal of 4 bases from V and 1 base from J, the junction contained 8 bases not matched to a gene. Germline loops: CDR1 MNHEY, CDR2 SVGAGI. This CDR3 has 16 residues. In nucleotides, the CDR3 is TGTGCCAGCAGTTCCCTCCCCGCGGGGGGCACAGATACGCAGTATTTT. This gives the protein CASSSLPAGGTDTQYF.

The V gene is TRBV29-1, the J gene TRBJ2-7; D is possibly TRBD1 or TRBD2 (6 bases each). The CDR3 consists of 14 residues. Germline assignment: CDR1 SQVTM and CDR2 ANQGSEA. Trimming pared 8 bases from V and 3 bases from J, leaving 20 bases between. The CDR3 loop reads CSTLGGDNSYEQYF. CDR3 coding DNA: TGCAGCACCCTCGGAGGGGACAATAGCTACGAGCAGTACTTC.

The chain links TRBV15 to TRBJ2-7; 7 nucleotides match TRBD1. V shed 3 bases and J 4 bases; nucleotides not matched to a gene: 9. CDR1 and CDR2 from the germline V gene are LNHNV and YYDKDF (reference sequence). This CDR3 contains 15 residues. The CDR3 sequence: CATSRETGTAYEQYF. Here the CDR3 DNA reads TGTGCCACCAGCAGGGAGACCGGGACAGCTTACGAGCAGTACTTC.

This clone was recorded only once. The genes are TRBV30 and TRBJ1-2, with 10 bases that match TRBD1. CDR1 and CDR2 (germline): GTSNPN, SVGIG (reference sequence). This CDR3 is built from 12 residues. V trimming: 8 bases; J trimming: 4 bases; junction bases outside the gene matches: 4. The DNA for the CDR3 is TGTGCCCACTGGACAGGGGGCTATGGCTACACCTTC. This encodes CAHWTGGYGYTF.

The J gene is TRBJ2-3, the V gene TRBV7-2; 12 bases line up with TRBD2. This CDR3 is built from 16 residues. The ends lost 5 bases at V and 4 bases at J; junction bases unmatched: 7. Germline CDR1 SGHTA, CDR2 FQGNSA. CDR3 protein: CASSQLAGGEADTQYF. The CDR3 region has the DNA TGTGCCAGCAGCCAACTAGCGGGGGGAGAGGCAGATACGCAGTATTTT.

This clone was counted between two and nine times. The chain joins TRBV4-1 to TRBJ2-5; D might be TRBD1 (6 bases). The CDR3 is 16 amino acids. V lost 1 base and J lost 4, with 16 bases in between. The V gene's germline CDR1 is MGHRA and CDR2 YSYEKL. The CDR3 DNA sequence: TGCGCCAGCAGCCAAGTTCGGTACAGGGACGGAGAGACCCAGTACTTC. It encodes CASSQVRYRDGETQYF.

The chain carries TRBV27 and TRBJ2-6; 10 positions agree with TRBD1. Germline-derived CDR1 and CDR2 are MNHEY and SMNVEV (reference sequence). CDR3 length equals 21 residues. Trimming cost V 0 bases and J 0 bases; bases outside gene matches: 11. The CDR3 bases are TGTGCCAGCAGTTTATCGCCTTACCGGGACAGGGGTAGCTCTGGGGCCAACGTCCTGACTTTC. Encoded protein: CASSLSPYRDRGSSGANVLTF.

The chain links TRBV6-5 to TRBJ2-7, with D unresolved. The CDR3 runs to 12 residues. Germline V gene sequence: CDR1 MNHEY, CDR2 SVGAGI. The germline V and J ends were trimmed by 5 bases and 4 bases, with 9 bases remaining between them. CDR3 nucleotides: TGTGCCAGCAGTCTTCCAGGTTACGAGCAGTACTTC. Translated, it gives CASSLPGYEQYF.

The V call is TRBV7-9, the J call TRBJ1-4; D unresolved. CDR1 is SEHNR and CDR2 is FQNEAQ in the germline V gene (reference sequence). CDR3 length equals 12 residues. Trimming left V 5 bases short and J 8 bases short, with 9 bases between. The chain's CDR3 is CASSMDDEKLFF. The CDR3 DNA sequence: TGTGCCAGCAGCATGGACGACGAAAAACTGTTTTTT.

The table lists this clone with a few counts. The gene calls are TRBV4-1 and TRBJ2-7; possibly TRBD1 for D (6 bases). Germline values: CDR1 MGHRA, CDR2 YSYEKL. This CDR3 region has 12 residues. Between the trimmed V and J ends, which lost 3 bases and 6 bases, there was a span of 9 bases. Here the CDR3 DNA reads TGCGCCAGCAGCCATGGCAGGGGCGAGCAGTACTTC. This encodes CASSHGRGEQYF.

The rearrangement uses TRBV15 and TRBJ2-3; 10 bases are a match to TRBD1. V lost 6 bases to trimming and J lost 4 bases; unmatched junction nucleotides: 4. The CDR3 consists of 14 residues. CDR1 and CDR2 from the germline V gene are LNHNV and YYDKDF (reference sequence). CDR3 bases: TGTGCCACCAGTAGACAGGGGGCCGCAGATACGCAGTATTTT. Protein sequence: CATSRQGAADTQYF.

The chain employs TRBV13 and TRBJ2-1, with TRBD2 as a possible D gene (6 bases). The germline V gene encodes CDR1 PRHDT and CDR2 FYEKMQ (reference sequence). The CDR3 length is 15 residues. Trimming left V 3 bases short and J 6 bases short, with 15 bases between. CDR3 nucleotides: TGTGCCAGCAGCTTTGTAGGCAGGGAGGTCAATGAGCAGTTCTTC. It specifies CASSFVGREVNEQFF.

This chain connects TRBV2 to TRBJ2-7, with D unclear. With 8 bases removed from V and 4 bases from J, the gap between germline ends came to 18 bases. CDR3 length equals 14 residues. The V gene's germline CDR1 is SNHLY and CDR2 FYNNEI. CDR3 nucleotides: TGTGCCAGCGTCGGAGTCGAAGACGTTTACGAGCAGTACTTC. Protein product: CASVGVEDVYEQYF.

This CDR3 reads CASSSMGGEQFF. CDR3 nucleotide sequence: TGTGCCAGCAGCTCCATGGGGGGTGAGCAGTTCTTC. The chain employs TRBV11-2 and TRBJ2-1; D possibly corresponds to TRBD2 (6 bases). The V and J ends lost 4 bases and 9 bases respectively, with 10 bases between them. The CDR3 length is 12 residues. The germline gives CDR1 SGHAT, CDR2 FQNNGV.

The chain recombines TRBV15 with TRBJ2-7; either TRBD1 or TRBD2 may fit D (5 bases each). The germline V gene has CDR1 LNHNV and CDR2 YYDKDF (reference sequence). The CDR3 extends over 12 amino acids. Deletions cut 5 bases from V and 2 bases from J, with 7 bases between. The CDR3 is CATSLGAYEQYF. CDR3 in DNA: TGTGCCACCAGCCTGGGGGCCTACGAGCAGTACTTC.

The chain links TRBV6-5 to TRBJ2-7; D remains ambiguous. CDR3 size: 13 residues. The germline V gene encodes CDR1 MNHEY and CDR2 SVGAGI. V lost 6 bases and J 2 bases, leaving 11 bases between the germline ends. Here the CDR3 DNA reads TGTGCCAGCAGCTCCGGGCCCCCCTACGAGCAGTACTTC. Residues: CASSSGPPYEQYF.

V and J are TRBV30 and TRBJ1-1; D possibly corresponds to TRBD1 (5 bases). This CDR3 is built from 15 residues. CDR1 and CDR2 (germline): GTSNPN, SVGIG (reference sequence). V gave up 5 bases and J gave up 0 bases, with 16 bases separating them. CDR3 nucleotide sequence: TGTGCCTGGGGGCCCCCCTCAGGGTTGAACACTGAAGCTTTCTTT. Encoded protein: CAWGPPSGLNTEAFF.

In its sample, this clone was seen a few times. The V gene is TRBV13, the J gene TRBJ1-2; 9 positions match TRBD1. CDR1 and CDR2 (germline): PRHDT, FYEKMQ (reference sequence). With V trimmed by 4 bases and J by 7 bases, 7 bases remained unmatched. The length of the CDR3 is 14 residues. The CDR3 here is CASSSMDRGSGYTF. The CDR3 DNA is TGTGCCAGCAGCTCAATGGACAGGGGAAGTGGCTACACCTTC.

The gene calls are TRBV6-1 and TRBJ2-1; D remains unclear. Germline-derived CDR1 and CDR2 are MNHNS and SASEGT. The CDR3 has 16 amino acids. V was trimmed by 0 bases and J by 6 bases, leaving 15 bases between them. As DNA, the CDR3 is TGTGCCAGCAGTGAAGCGCTGAGCCTCAGGTCCAATGAGCAGTTCTTC. Its protein product is CASSEALSLRSNEQFF.

The rearrangement uses TRBV15 and TRBJ2-7; maybe TRBD2 (5 bases). Germline CDR1 LNHNV, CDR2 YYDKDF (reference sequence). V shed 4 bases and J shed 3 bases, with 19 bases lying between them. The CDR3 extends over 16 amino acids. CDR3 residues: CATSKDEEDGLYEQYF. The CDR3 coding sequence is TGTGCCACCAGCAAAGATGAGGAGGATGGTCTCTACGAGCAGTACTTC.

The V and J genes are TRBV27 and TRBJ1-1; 7 nucleotides align to TRBD1. With V trimmed by 3 bases and J by 4 bases, 5 bases remained unmatched. Per the germline V gene, CDR1 is MNHEY and CDR2 is SMNVEV (reference sequence). CDR3 length: 14 amino acids. The DNA of the CDR3 is TGTGCCAGCAGTTTCTTCCCAGGGGGCACTGAAGCTTTCTTT. This sequence encodes CASSFFPGGTEAFF.

This rearrangement joins TRBV4-3 to TRBJ1-5; a weak D match, TRBD1 (6 bases). V lost 0 bases, J lost 4 bases, and 10 bases lay in between. Germline CDR1 LGHNA, CDR2 YSLEER. The CDR3 sequence is 15 residues long. The CDR3 nucleotides are TGCGCCAGCAGCCAAGAATGGACAGATAATCAGCCCCAGCATTTT. Translated: CASSQEWTDNQPQHF.

The chain combines TRBV13 with TRBJ2-4; 7 bases fit TRBD1. There are 14 residues in the CDR3. Germline V gene data show CDR1 as PRHDT and CDR2 as FYEKMQ (reference sequence). J was trimmed by 9 bases and V by 4 bases; bases with no gene match: 9. The CDR3: CASSSTGMMGIQYF. The DNA for the CDR3 is TGTGCCAGCAGCTCGACAGGGATGATGGGCATTCAGTACTTC. The full variable domain, rest sourced from reference TRBV13 and TRBJ2-4, is AAGVIQSPRHLIKEKRETATLKCYPIPRHDTVYWYQQGPGQDPQFLISFYEKMQSDKGSIPDRFSAQQFSDYHSELNMSSLELGDSALYFCASSSTGMMGIQYFGAGTRLSVL.

V gene TRBV6-6 combines with J gene TRBJ1-4; possible D gene TRBD1, 5 bases. Germline V gene sequence: CDR1 MNHNY, CDR2 SVGAGI (reference sequence). The CDR3 is 14 residues long. The V and J ends lost 5 bases and 7 bases respectively, with 14 bases between them. Here the CDR3 DNA reads TGTGCCAGCAGTCAATTACAGGACGGTGAAAAACTGTTTTTT. As protein: CASSQLQDGEKLFF.

This chain connects TRBV30 to TRBJ1-1; D is possibly TRBD1 (5 bases). Trimming removed 7 bases at V and 3 bases at J, with 18 bases between. The CDR3 loop spans 14 amino acids. CDR1 is GTSNPN, CDR2 SVGIG, per germline (reference sequence). The CDR3 spells CAYTRGVKDTEAFF. In nucleotides, the CDR3 is TGTGCCTATACACGAGGGGTGAAGGACACTGAAGCTTTCTTT.

There are a few counts of this clone. This chain joins TRBV15 and TRBJ2-1, with 15 bases matching TRBD2. With 0 bases clipped from V and 9 bases from J, the junction kept 6 bases outside the gene matches. The CDR3 length is 17 residues. From germline, CDR1 is LNHNV and CDR2 YYDKDF (reference sequence). In nucleotides, the CDR3 is TGTGCCACCAGCAGAGATAGGACTAGCGGGGGGGCCGGTGAGCAGTTCTTC. This sequence encodes CATSRDRTSGGAGEQFF.

This sequence joins TRBV13 and TRBJ1-4; unclear D gene. The CDR3 covers 14 residues. Between the trimmed V and J ends, which lost 7 bases and 2 bases, there was a span of 11 bases. Germline loops: CDR1 PRHDT, CDR2 FYEKMQ (reference sequence). CDR3 nucleotide sequence: TGTGCCAGCACCCGATACCAGACTAATGAAAAACTGTTTTTT. This codes for CASTRYQTNEKLFF.

The chain carries TRBV7-3 and TRBJ2-1; D might be TRBD1 (6 bases). This CDR3 spans 15 amino acids. CDR1 and CDR2 (germline): SGHTA, FQGTGA. V was pared by 2 bases and J by 1 base, with 9 bases between. The chain's CDR3 is CASSLAQGSYNEQFF. As DNA, the CDR3 is TGTGCCAGCAGCTTAGCGCAGGGGTCCTACAATGAGCAGTTCTTC.

In its sample, this clone was seen once. The chain combines TRBV6-1 with TRBJ1-1; 8 nucleotides match TRBD1. V lost 1 base, J lost 0 bases, and 4 bases stayed unmatched. The CDR3 loop spans 16 amino acids. The germline V gene has CDR1 MNHNS and CDR2 SASEGT. CDR3 nucleotides: TGTGCCAGCAGTGAAGGGCCAGGGGGCCTGAACACTGAAGCTTTCTTT. Translation gives CASSEGPGGLNTEAFF.

The chain links TRBV4-2 to TRBJ2-7; D is possibly TRBD2 (6 bases). The CDR3 totals 13 residues. Germline CDR1 reads LGHNA; CDR2 reads YNFKEQ. V lost 0 bases and J 6 bases, leaving 9 bases between the germline ends. CDR3 protein: CASSQDHGSEQYF. CDR3 coding DNA: TGTGCCAGCAGCCAAGATCACGGGAGCGAGCAGTACTTC.

V and J are TRBV27 and TRBJ1-6, with 9 positions matching TRBD1. Germline CDR1 MNHEY, CDR2 SMNVEV (reference sequence). The length of the CDR3 is 15 residues. J lost 11 bases, V lost 10 bases, and 15 bases had no gene match. CDR3 sequence reads: CATRPRGQGMTPLHF. Written as DNA, the CDR3 is TGTGCCACCCGACCCCGGGGACAGGGTATGACACCCCTCCACTTT.